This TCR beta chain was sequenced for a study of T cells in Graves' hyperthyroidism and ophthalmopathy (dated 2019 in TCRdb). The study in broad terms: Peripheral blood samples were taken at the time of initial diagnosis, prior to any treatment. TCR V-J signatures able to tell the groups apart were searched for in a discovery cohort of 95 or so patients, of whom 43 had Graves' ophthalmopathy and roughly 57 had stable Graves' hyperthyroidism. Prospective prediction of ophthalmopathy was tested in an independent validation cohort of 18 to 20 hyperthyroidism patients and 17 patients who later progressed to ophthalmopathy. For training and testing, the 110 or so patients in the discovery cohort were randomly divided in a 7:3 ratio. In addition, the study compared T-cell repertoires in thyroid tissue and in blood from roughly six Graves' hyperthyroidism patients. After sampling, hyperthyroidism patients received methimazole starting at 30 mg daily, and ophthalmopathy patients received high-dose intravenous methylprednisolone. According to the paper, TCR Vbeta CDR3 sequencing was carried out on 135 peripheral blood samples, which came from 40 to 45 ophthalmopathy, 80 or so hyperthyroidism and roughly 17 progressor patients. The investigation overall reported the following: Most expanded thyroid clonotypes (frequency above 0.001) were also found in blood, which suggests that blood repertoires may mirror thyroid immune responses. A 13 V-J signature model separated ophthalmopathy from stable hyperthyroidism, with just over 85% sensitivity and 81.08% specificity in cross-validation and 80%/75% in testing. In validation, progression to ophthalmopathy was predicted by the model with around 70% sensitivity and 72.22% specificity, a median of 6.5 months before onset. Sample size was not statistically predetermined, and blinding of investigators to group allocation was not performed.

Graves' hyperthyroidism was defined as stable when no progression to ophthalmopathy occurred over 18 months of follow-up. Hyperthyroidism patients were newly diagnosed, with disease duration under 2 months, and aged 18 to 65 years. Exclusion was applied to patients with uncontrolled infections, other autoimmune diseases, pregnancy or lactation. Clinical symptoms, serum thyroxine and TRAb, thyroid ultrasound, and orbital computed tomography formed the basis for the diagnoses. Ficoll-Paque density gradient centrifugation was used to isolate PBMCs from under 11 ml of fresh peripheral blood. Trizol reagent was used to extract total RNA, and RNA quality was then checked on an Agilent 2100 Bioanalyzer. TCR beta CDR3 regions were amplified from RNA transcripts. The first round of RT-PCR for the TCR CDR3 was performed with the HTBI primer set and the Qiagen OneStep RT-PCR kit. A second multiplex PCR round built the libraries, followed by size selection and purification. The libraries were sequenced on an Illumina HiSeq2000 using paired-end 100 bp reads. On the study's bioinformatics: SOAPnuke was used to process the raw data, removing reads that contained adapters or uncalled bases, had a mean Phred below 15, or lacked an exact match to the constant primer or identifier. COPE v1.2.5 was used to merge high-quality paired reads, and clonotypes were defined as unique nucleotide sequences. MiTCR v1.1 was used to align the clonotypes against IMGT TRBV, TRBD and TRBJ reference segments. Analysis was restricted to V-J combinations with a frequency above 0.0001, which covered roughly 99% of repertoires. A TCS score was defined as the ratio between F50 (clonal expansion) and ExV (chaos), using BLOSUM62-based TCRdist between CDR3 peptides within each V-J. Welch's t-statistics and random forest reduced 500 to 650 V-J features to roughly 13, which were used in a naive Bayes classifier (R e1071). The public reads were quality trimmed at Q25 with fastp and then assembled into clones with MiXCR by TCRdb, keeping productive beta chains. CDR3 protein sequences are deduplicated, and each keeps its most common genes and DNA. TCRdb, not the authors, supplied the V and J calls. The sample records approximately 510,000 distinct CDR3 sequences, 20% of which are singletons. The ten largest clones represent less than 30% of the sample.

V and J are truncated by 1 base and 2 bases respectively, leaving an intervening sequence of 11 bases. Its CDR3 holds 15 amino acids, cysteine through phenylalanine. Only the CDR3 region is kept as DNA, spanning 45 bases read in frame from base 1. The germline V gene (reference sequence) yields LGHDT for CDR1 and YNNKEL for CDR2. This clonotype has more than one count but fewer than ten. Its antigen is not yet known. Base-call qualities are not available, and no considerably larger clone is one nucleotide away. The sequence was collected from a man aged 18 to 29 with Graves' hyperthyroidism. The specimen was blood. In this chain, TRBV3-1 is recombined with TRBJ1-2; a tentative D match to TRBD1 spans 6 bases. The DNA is TGTGCCAGCAGCCAAGCCCCCACAGGGAACTATGGCTACACCTTC. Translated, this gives CASSQAPTGNYGYTF.